These T cell receptor beta chains were read from a single sample in a study of blood T cell repertoires in COVID-19. Clones were read by immunoSEQ multiplex PCR, and TCRdb kept only the in-frame ones, dropping some. The table includes over 200,000 clones, around 90% detected once. The sample was PBMCs or T cells enriched from blood (not recorded which). These receptors were taken from a woman aged 25 to 39 who had been exposed to COVID-19. Both conserved end residues are part of each CDR3. The D gene is left open where the match is weak. Where a row states a size, it is once, few, many or the class of an expanded clone; other rows omit it.

>TRBD1|.|TRBJ2-1|TRBV29-1
CSASDRGDNEQFF
TGCAGCGCTTCCGACAGGGGTGACAATGAGCAGTTCTTC
>.|.|TRBJ2-1|TRBV11-2
CASSLSAAYNEQFF
TGTGCCAGCAGCTTATCAGCGGCATACAATGAGCAGTTCTTC
>.|.|TRBJ1-5|TRBV5-8
CASRASRGYSNQPQHF
TGTGCCAGCAGAGCGAGCAGGGGTTATAGCAATCAGCCCCAGCATTTT
>.|.|TRBJ1-2|TRBV6-5
CASSRGSNYGYTF
TGTGCCAGCAGTCGCGGTTCTAACTATGGCTACACCTTC
>.|.|TRBJ1-1|TRBV2
CASSEARGGTEAFF
TGTGCCAGCAGTGAAGCCAGGGGAGGGACTGAAGCTTTCTTT
>TRBD2|.|TRBJ2-3|TRBV7-9
CASSPRGIISGRWGDTQYF
TGTGCCAGCAGCCCCCGAGGAATAATTAGCGGGAGGTGGGGAGATACGCAGTATTTT
>TRBD2|.|TRBJ2-3|TRBV4-1
CASRPVLAGLILSTDTQYF
TGCGCCAGCAGGCCTGTACTAGCGGGACTCATCCTTAGCACAGATACGCAGTATTTT
>.|.|TRBJ1-2|TRBV18
CASSPQYGYTF
TGTGCCAGCTCACCCCAGTATGGCTACACCTTC
>.|.|TRBJ2-1|TRBV2
CASSDPNSGDAYNEQFF
TGTGCCAGCAGTGATCCCAATAGCGGCGACGCTTACAATGAGCAGTTCTTC
>.|.|TRBJ1-2|TRBV2
CASSEERGGYGYTF
TGTGCCAGCAGTGAAGAAAGGGGAGGGTATGGCTACACCTTC
>TRBD2|.|TRBJ2-7|TRBV27
CASSARLAGAIYEQYF
TGTGCCAGCAGTGCCCGACTAGCGGGAGCTATTTACGAGCAGTACTTC
>TRBD1|.|TRBJ2-2|TRBV6-4
CASSDVTGGAPPVNTGELFF
TGTGCCAGCAGTGACGTTACAGGGGGCGCCCCCCCTGTGAACACCGGGGAGCTGTTTTTT
>.|.|TRBJ2-4|TRBV28
CASSRPLGGAIAKNIQYF
TGTGCCAGCAGCCGCCCGTTGGGGGGGGCGATAGCCAAAAACATTCAGTACTTC
>TRBD1|.|TRBJ1-3|TRBV2
CASRRGAGQGSFTIYF
TGTGCCAGCAGAAGAGGGGCGGGACAGGGTAGTTTCACCATATATTTT
>.|.|TRBJ2-5|TRBV6-4
CASSETGQETQYF
TGTGCCAGCAGTGAGACGGGACAAGAGACCCAGTACTTC
>.|.|TRBJ2-5|TRBV5-1
CASRRREQETQYF
TGCGCCAGCAGGCGGAGGGAACAAGAGACCCAGTACTTC
>.|.|TRBJ2-2|TRBV11-3
CASSFGKHTGELFF
TGTGCCAGCAGCTTCGGTAAACACACCGGGGAGCTGTTTTTT
>TRBD1|.|TRBJ2-5|TRBV20-1
CSANDRVFWETQYF
TGCAGTGCTAATGACAGGGTTTTTTGGGAGACCCAGTACTTC
>.|once|TRBJ2-3|TRBV29-1
CSVQVTDTQYF
TGCAGCGTTCAGGTCACAGATACGCAGTATTTT
>TRBD1|.|TRBJ1-4|TRBV9
CASSVRDSLNEKLFF
TGTGCCAGCAGCGTCCGGGACAGCCTGAATGAAAAACTGTTTTTT
>TRBD1|.|TRBJ2-2|TRBV28
CASRTGGMVGELFF
TGTGCCAGCAGGACAGGGGGAATGGTCGGGGAGCTGTTTTTT
>.|.|TRBJ2-1|TRBV19
CASRRGPEQFF
TGTGCCAGCCGCAGGGGTCCTGAGCAGTTCTTC
>.|.|TRBJ1-1|TRBV28
CASSYPAGFNTEAFF
TGTGCCAGCAGTTATCCCGCCGGGTTTAACACTGAAGCTTTCTTT
>.|.|TRBJ2-1|TRBV13
CASSLALPGIPSHNEQFF
TGTGCCAGCAGCTTAGCCCTCCCCGGGATTCCATCTCACAATGAGCAGTTCTTC
>TRBD2|few|TRBJ2-7|TRBV2
CASSERLADSYEQYF
TGTGCCAGCAGTGAACGACTAGCGGACTCCTACGAGCAGTACTTC
>TRBD1|.|TRBJ1-5|TRBV2
CASSRDRLNQPQHF
TGTGCCAGCAGCCGGGACAGACTCAATCAGCCCCAGCATTTT
>TRBD2|.|TRBJ2-1|TRBV19
CASSMSGRNEQFF
TGTGCCAGTAGTATGAGCGGGAGGAATGAGCAGTTCTTC
>TRBD2|.|TRBJ2-7|TRBV18
CASSDLAGSWFVTSDPYEQYF
TGTGCCAGCTCAGATCTAGCGGGAAGCTGGTTCGTCACTTCGGATCCCTACGAGCAGTACTTC
>.|.|TRBJ1-5|TRBV7-6
CASSLRGKGFSNQPQHF
TGTGCCAGCAGCTTAAGGGGGAAAGGATTTAGCAATCAGCCCCAGCATTTT
>TRBD2|once|TRBJ2-1|TRBV5-4
CASSLAAGGFYNEQFF
TGTGCCAGCAGCTTGGCCGCGGGAGGATTCTACAATGAGCAGTTCTTC
>.|.|TRBJ2-7|TRBV4-1
CASSQGSSYEQYF
TGCGCCAGCAGCCAAGGTAGCTCCTACGAGCAGTACTTC
>TRBD1|once|TRBJ2-7|TRBV9
CASSAGQGVSYEQYF
TGTGCCAGCAGCGCTGGACAGGGTGTCTCCTACGAGCAGTACTTC
>TRBD1|once|TRBJ1-4|TRBV3-1/TRBV3-2
CASSQGTGFITNEKLFF
TGTGCCAGCAGCCAAGGGACAGGGTTCATAACTAATGAAAAACTGTTTTTT
>.|.|TRBJ1-3|TRBV5-1
CASSLALGADGNTIYF
TGCGCCAGCAGCTTGGCCTTAGGGGCTGATGGAAACACCATATATTTT
>TRBD2|.|TRBJ2-2|TRBV7-9
CASSSGLAGGTGELFF
TGTGCCAGCAGCTCCGGACTAGCGGGAGGCACCGGGGAGCTGTTTTTT
>TRBD1|once|TRBJ2-2|TRBV3-1/TRBV3-2
CASSQNRGTGELFF
TGTGCCAGCAGCCAAAACAGGGGCACCGGGGAGCTGTTTTTT
>TRBD1|.|TRBJ2-7|TRBV4-1
CASSRMSGTGSPYEQYF
TGCGCCAGCAGCCGCATGTCCGGGACAGGGAGCCCCTACGAGCAGTACTTC
>TRBD1|.|TRBJ1-2|TRBV29-1
CSVGLQGADGYTF
TGCAGCGTTGGCTTACAGGGGGCTGACGGCTACACCTTC
>.|.|TRBJ1-2|TRBV27
CASNLREGQPGYTF
TGTGCCAGCAACCTTCGGGAAGGGCAGCCTGGCTACACCTTC
>.|.|TRBJ1-1|TRBV9
CASSVGGAEAFF
TGTGCCAGCAGCGTGGGCGGGGCTGAAGCTTTCTTT
>.|few|TRBJ1-3|TRBV5-4
CASSLEASLGSGNTIYF
TGTGCCAGCAGCTTGGAGGCCTCCCTAGGCTCTGGAAACACCATATATTTT
>.|.|TRBJ1-4|TRBV6-5
CASRPFRNNEKLFF
TGTGCCAGCAGGCCATTCAGGAATAATGAAAAACTGTTTTTT
>TRBD2|.|TRBJ2-7|TRBV19
CASSKREGMLYEQYF
TGTGCCAGTAGTAAGCGGGAGGGGATGTTGTACGAGCAGTACTTC
>TRBD1|.|TRBJ1-2|TRBV7-9
CASSPGQGEDGYTF
TGTGCCAGCAGCCCCGGACAGGGGGAGGATGGCTACACCTTC
>.|.|TRBJ2-3|TRBV10-2
CASSESKWVQGTDTQYF
TGCGCCAGCAGTGAGTCCAAATGGGTCCAGGGCACAGATACGCAGTATTTT
>.|.|TRBJ2-3|TRBV30
CAWNSLSTDTQYF
TGTGCCTGGAACAGTCTCAGCACAGATACGCAGTATTTT
>.|.|TRBJ2-1|TRBV11-1
CASSLSSRGNEQFF
TGTGCCAGCAGCTTGTCTAGTCGGGGCAATGAGCAGTTCTTC
>.|.|TRBJ1-1|TRBV3-1/TRBV3-2
CASSPTSQGIDEAFF
TGTGCCAGCAGCCCAACCTCCCAGGGGATTGATGAAGCTTTCTTT
>TRBD1|.|TRBJ1-1|TRBV7-2
CASSLDRGRDTEAFF
TGTGCCAGCAGCCTGGACAGGGGGCGCGACACTGAAGCTTTCTTT
>TRBD1|.|TRBJ2-6|TRBV19
CASSKETGVGANVLTF
TGTGCCAGTAGTAAGGAAACAGGGGTCGGGGCCAACGTCCTGACTTTC
>TRBD2|.|TRBJ2-1|TRBV19
CASSEWASGSIGQFF
TGTGCCAGTAGTGAGTGGGCTAGCGGGAGTATCGGGCAGTTCTTC
>TRBD2|.|TRBJ2-1|TRBV19
CASSPRTSVNRDEQFF
TGTGCCAGTAGTCCCCGGACTAGCGTGAATAGAGATGAGCAGTTCTTC